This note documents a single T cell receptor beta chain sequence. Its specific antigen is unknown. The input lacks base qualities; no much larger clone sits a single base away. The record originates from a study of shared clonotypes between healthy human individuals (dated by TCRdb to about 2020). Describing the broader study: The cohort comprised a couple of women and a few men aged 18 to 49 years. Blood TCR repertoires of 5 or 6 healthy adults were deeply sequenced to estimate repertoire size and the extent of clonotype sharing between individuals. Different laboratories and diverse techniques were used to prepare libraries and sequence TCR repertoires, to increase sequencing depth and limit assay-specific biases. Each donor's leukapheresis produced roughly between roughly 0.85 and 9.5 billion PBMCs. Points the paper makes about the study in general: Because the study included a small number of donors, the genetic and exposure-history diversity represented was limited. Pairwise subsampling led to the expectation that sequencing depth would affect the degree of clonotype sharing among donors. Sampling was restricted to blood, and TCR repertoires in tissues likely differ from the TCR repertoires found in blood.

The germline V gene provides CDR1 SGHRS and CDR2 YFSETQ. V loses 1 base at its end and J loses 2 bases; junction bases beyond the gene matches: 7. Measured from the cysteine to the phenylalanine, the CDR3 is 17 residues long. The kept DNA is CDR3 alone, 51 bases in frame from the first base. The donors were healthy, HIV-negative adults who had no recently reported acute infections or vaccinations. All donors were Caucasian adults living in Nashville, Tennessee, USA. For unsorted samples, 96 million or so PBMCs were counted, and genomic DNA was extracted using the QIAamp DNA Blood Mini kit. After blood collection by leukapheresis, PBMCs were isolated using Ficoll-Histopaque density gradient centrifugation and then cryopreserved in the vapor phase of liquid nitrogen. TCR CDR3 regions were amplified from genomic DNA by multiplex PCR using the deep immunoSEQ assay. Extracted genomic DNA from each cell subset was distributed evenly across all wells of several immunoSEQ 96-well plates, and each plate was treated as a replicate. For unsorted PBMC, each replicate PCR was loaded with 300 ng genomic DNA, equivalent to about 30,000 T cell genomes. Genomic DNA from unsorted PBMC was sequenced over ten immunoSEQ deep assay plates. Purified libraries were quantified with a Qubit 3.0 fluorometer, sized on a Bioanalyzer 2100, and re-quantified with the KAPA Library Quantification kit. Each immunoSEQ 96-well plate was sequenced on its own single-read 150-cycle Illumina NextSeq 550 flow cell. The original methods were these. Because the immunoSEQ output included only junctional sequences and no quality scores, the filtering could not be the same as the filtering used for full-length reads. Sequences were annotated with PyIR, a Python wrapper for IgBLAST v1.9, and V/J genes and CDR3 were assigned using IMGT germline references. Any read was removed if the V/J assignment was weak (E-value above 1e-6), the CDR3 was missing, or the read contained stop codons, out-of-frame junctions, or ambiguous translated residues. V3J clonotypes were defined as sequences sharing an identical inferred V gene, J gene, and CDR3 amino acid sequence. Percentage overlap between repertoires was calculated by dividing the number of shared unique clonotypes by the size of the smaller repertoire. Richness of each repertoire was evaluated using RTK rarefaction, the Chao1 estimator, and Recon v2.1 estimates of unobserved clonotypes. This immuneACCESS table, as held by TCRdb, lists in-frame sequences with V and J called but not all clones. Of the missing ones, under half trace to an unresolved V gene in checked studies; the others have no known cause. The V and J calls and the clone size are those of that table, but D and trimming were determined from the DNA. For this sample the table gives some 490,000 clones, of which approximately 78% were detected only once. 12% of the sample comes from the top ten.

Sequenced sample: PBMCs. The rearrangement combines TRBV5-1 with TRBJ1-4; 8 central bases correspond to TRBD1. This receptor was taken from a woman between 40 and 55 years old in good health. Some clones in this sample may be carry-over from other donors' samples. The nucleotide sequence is TGCGCCAGCAGCTTGACCGGACAGGGATCGACTAATGAAAAACTGTTTTTT. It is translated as CASSLTGQGSTNEKLFF. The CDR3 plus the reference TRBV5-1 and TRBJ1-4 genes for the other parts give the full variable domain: KAGVTQTPRYLIKTRGQQVTLSCSPISGHRSVSWYQQTPGQGLQFLFEYFSETQRNKGNFPGRFSGRQFSNSRSEMNVSTLELGDSALYLCASSLTGQGSTNEKLFFGSGTQLSVL.